This is a list of T cell receptor beta chains from one sample in a study of blood T cell repertoires in COVID-19. The assay was immunoSEQ multiplex PCR, and TCRdb's table has in-frame clones only and misses some. The data show 240,000 or so clones, with around 86% seen just once and approximately 13% held by the top ten. Sequences were obtained from peripheral blood. The receptor source for this set is an elderly man with acute or convalescent COVID-19. Each CDR3 is given with its conserved first and last residue. A D gene is named only where the DNA matches it firmly. Size is stated for part of the rows, as once, few or many counts, or as a class when the clone is expanded.

size: NA
J: TRBJ2-1
D: TRBD2
V: TRBV10-3
CDR3: CAISDWGTSGSSEQFF
DNA: TGTGCCATCAGTGATTGGGGAACTAGCGGGAGCAGTGAGCAGTTCTTC

size: NA
J: TRBJ1-2
D: NA
V: TRBV18
CDR3: CASSPGSNYGYTF
DNA: TGTGCCAGCTCACCAGGCTCCAACTATGGCTACACCTTC

size: NA
J: TRBJ2-6
D: TRBD1
V: TRBV29-1
CDR3: CSVRGGSSGANVLTF
DNA: TGCAGCGTTCGAGGGGGCAGCTCTGGGGCCAACGTCCTGACTTTC

size: NA
J: TRBJ2-1
D: TRBD2
V: TRBV11-3
CDR3: CASSRGLAGEMADEQFF
DNA: TGTGCCAGCAGTCGAGGACTAGCGGGAGAAATGGCGGACGAGCAGTTCTTC

size: NA
J: TRBJ1-2
D: TRBD1
V: TRBV5-1
CDR3: CASSPDRNYGYTF
DNA: TGCGCCAGCAGCCCGGACAGGAACTATGGCTACACCTTC

size: NA
J: TRBJ1-1
D: NA
V: TRBV28
CDR3: CASPPGGRVTEAFF
DNA: TGTGCCAGCCCTCCCGGAGGACGGGTCACTGAAGCTTTCTTT

size: NA
J: TRBJ2-1
D: TRBD1
V: TRBV19
CDR3: CASSPDRGVFGEQFF
DNA: TGTGCCAGTAGTCCAGACAGGGGGGTTTTTGGTGAGCAGTTCTTC

size: NA
J: TRBJ2-1
D: NA
V: TRBV14
CDR3: CASSQGGGGRSGEQFF
DNA: TGTGCCAGCAGCCAAGGGGGAGGCGGTAGGAGTGGTGAGCAGTTCTTC

size: NA
J: TRBJ1-2
D: NA
V: TRBV5-4
CDR3: CASSGGEYYGYTF
DNA: TGTGCCAGCAGCGGGGGGGAGTACTATGGCTACACCTTC

size: NA
J: TRBJ1-2
D: NA
V: TRBV6-1
CDR3: CASSETRNYGYTF
DNA: TGTGCCAGCAGTGAAACTCGAAACTATGGCTACACCTTC

size: NA
J: TRBJ1-4
D: NA
V: TRBV6-5
CDR3: CASRFLGEANEKLFF
DNA: TGTGCCAGCAGATTCCTAGGGGAGGCGAATGAAAAACTGTTTTTT

size: few
J: TRBJ1-1
D: NA
V: TRBV6-2/TRBV6-3
CDR3: CASSYSLVKAFF
DNA: TGTGCCAGCAGTTACTCCCTAGTAAAGGCTTTCTTT

size: once
J: TRBJ2-7
D: NA
V: TRBV3-1/TRBV3-2
CDR3: CASSHLAREQYF
DNA: TGTGCCAGCAGCCATCTAGCTAGAGAGCAGTACTTC

size: NA
J: TRBJ2-7
D: NA
V: TRBV5-5
CDR3: CASSLDGQSYEQYF
DNA: TGTGCCAGCAGCTTGGATGGACAGTCCTACGAGCAGTACTTC

size: NA
J: TRBJ2-7
D: TRBD1
V: TRBV12-3/TRBV12-4
CDR3: CASSRTGVYEQYF
DNA: TGTGCCAGCAGTCGGACAGGGGTCTACGAGCAGTACTTC

size: NA
J: TRBJ1-3
D: NA
V: TRBV5-1
CDR3: CASSSGSLGSGNTIYF
DNA: TGCGCCAGCAGCTCGGGGTCCCTCGGCTCTGGAAACACCATATATTTT

size: NA
J: TRBJ1-5
D: TRBD1
V: TRBV18
CDR3: CASSQGQGAYQPQHF
DNA: TGTGCCAGCTCTCAAGGACAGGGGGCGTATCAGCCCCAGCATTTT

size: NA
J: TRBJ1-5
D: TRBD1
V: TRBV28
CDR3: CASSLVRGTVSNQPQHF
DNA: TGTGCCAGCAGTTTAGTCAGGGGGACAGTTAGCAATCAGCCCCAGCATTTT

size: NA
J: TRBJ2-2
D: NA
V: TRBV19
CDR3: CASSDGQRNTGELFF
DNA: TGTGCCAGTAGTGATGGACAGAGGAACACCGGGGAGCTGTTTTTT

size: NA
J: TRBJ1-3
D: NA
V: TRBV2
CDR3: CASSVNRSPSSGNTIYF
DNA: TGTGCCAGCAGTGTAAACAGATCTCCGAGCTCTGGAAACACCATATATTTT

size: NA
J: TRBJ2-1
D: NA
V: TRBV19
CDR3: CASSGSGTTSSYNEQFF
DNA: TGTGCCAGTAGTGGGTCCGGGACAACAAGCTCCTACAATGAGCAGTTCTTC

size: few
J: TRBJ2-1
D: NA
V: TRBV28
CDR3: CASSSIGEPYNEQFF
DNA: TGTGCCAGCAGTTCAATTGGAGAACCCTACAATGAGCAGTTCTTC

size: NA
J: TRBJ1-6
D: TRBD1
V: TRBV28
CDR3: CASSPVTGGMNSPLHF
DNA: TGTGCCAGCAGTCCTGTGACAGGGGGCATGAATTCACCCCTCCACTTT

size: NA
J: TRBJ2-3
D: NA
V: TRBV18
CDR3: CASSPLPQGGHTQYF
DNA: TGTGCCAGCTCACCACTGCCACAGGGGGGGCATACGCAGTATTTT

size: NA
J: TRBJ2-7
D: NA
V: TRBV28
CDR3: CASPLGTLPEAETSCF
DNA: TGTGCCAGCCCACTGGGGACTCTCCCAGAAGCTGAAACCTCTTGCTTC

size: NA
J: TRBJ1-3
D: NA
V: TRBV28
CDR3: CASSLSGGANGNTIYF
DNA: TGTGCCAGCAGTTTATCGGGAGGGGCGAACGGAAACACCATATATTTT

size: few
J: TRBJ2-1
D: TRBD1
V: TRBV6-6
CDR3: CASSPDRVSPRVHNEQFF
DNA: TGTGCCAGCAGTCCTGACAGGGTCTCCCCTCGGGTACACAATGAGCAGTTCTTC

size: NA
J: TRBJ1-1
D: NA
V: TRBV6-4
CDR3: CASSRLGGGSTEAFF
DNA: TGTGCCAGCAGCCGTCTGGGGGGGGGAAGCACTGAAGCTTTCTTT

size: NA
J: TRBJ1-5
D: NA
V: TRBV21-1
CDR3: CASKLPVARGNQPQHF
DNA: NA

size: NA
J: TRBJ1-2
D: NA
V: TRBV19
CDR3: CASKNPGQRGYTF
DNA: TGTGCCAGTAAAAACCCGGGACAAAGAGGCTACACCTTC

size: NA
J: TRBJ1-5
D: TRBD1
V: TRBV19
CDR3: CATAQGSANQPQHF
DNA: TGTGCCACCGCACAGGGGTCGGCCAATCAGCCCCAGCATTTT

size: NA
J: TRBJ2-2
D: NA
V: TRBV6-2/TRBV6-3
CDR3: CASSYQYTGELFF
DNA: TGTGCCAGCAGTTACCAGTACACCGGGGAGCTGTTTTTT

size: NA
J: TRBJ2-7
D: NA
V: TRBV6-6
CDR3: CASSFRDFYEQYF
DNA: TGTGCCAGCAGTTTCCGGGACTTCTACGAGCAGTACTTC

size: NA
J: TRBJ1-1
D: NA
V: TRBV6-1
CDR3: CASSEQGRLNTEAFF
DNA: TGTGCCAGCAGTGAACAGGGCAGACTGAACACTGAAGCTTTCTTT

size: once
J: TRBJ2-3
D: NA
V: TRBV1
CDR3: CTSSQTSPWTDTQYF
DNA: TGCACCAGCAGCCAGACTAGCCCGTGGACAGATACGCAGTATTTT

size: NA
J: TRBJ2-7
D: TRBD1
V: TRBV19
CDR3: CASSIPAGGIGEQYF
DNA: TGTGCCAGTAGTATCCCCGCAGGGGGCATCGGGGAGCAGTACTTC

size: once
J: TRBJ1-1
D: NA
V: TRBV5-4
CDR3: CASSLEFNTEAFF
DNA: TGTGCCAGCAGCTTAGAGTTCAACACTGAAGCTTTCTTT

size: once
J: TRBJ1-2
D: TRBD1
V: TRBV5-1
CDR3: CASSGVDRARGYTF
DNA: TGCGCCAGCAGCGGCGTGGACAGGGCTCGTGGCTACACCTTC

size: NA
J: TRBJ1-1
D: NA
V: TRBV6-5
CDR3: CASNLGAATEAFF
DNA: TGTGCCAGCAACCTAGGGGCGGCTACTGAAGCTTTCTTT

size: NA
J: TRBJ2-1
D: TRBD2
V: TRBV10-3
CDR3: CAIRDLAGGHNEQFF
DNA: TGTGCCATCAGGGACTTAGCGGGAGGGCACAATGAGCAGTTCTTC

size: NA
J: TRBJ1-6
D: NA
V: TRBV25-1
CDR3: CASSASGGLNSPLHF
DNA: TGTGCCAGCAGTGCCTCCGGAGGGTTAAATTCACCCCTCCACTTT

size: NA
J: TRBJ1-5
D: NA
V: TRBV10-3
CDR3: CAIGGAGSNQPQHF
DNA: TGTGCCATTGGGGGGGCAGGGAGCAATCAGCCCCAGCATTTT

size: NA
J: TRBJ2-2
D: TRBD1
V: TRBV6-5
CDR3: CASSGGKNGELFF
DNA: TGTGCCAGCTCAGGGGGCAAAAACGGGGAGCTGTTTTTT

size: few
J: TRBJ2-7
D: NA
V: TRBV6-5
CDR3: CASSEQGPYEQYF
DNA: TGTGCCAGCAGCGAGCAGGGGCCCTACGAGCAGTACTTC

size: few
J: TRBJ2-1
D: TRBD2
V: TRBV7-2
CDR3: CASSPGLAEQFF
DNA: TGTGCCAGCAGTCCTGGACTAGCGGAGCAGTTCTTC

size: NA
J: TRBJ1-1
D: TRBD1
V: TRBV14
CDR3: CASSLGQGYISVSFF
DNA: TGTGCCAGCAGCCTGGGACAGGGATATATCTCGGTCTCTTTCTTT

size: NA
J: TRBJ1-6
D: TRBD1
V: TRBV5-1
CDR3: CASSADRGNSPLHF
DNA: TGCGCCAGCAGCGCCGACAGGGGCAATTCACCCCTCCACTTT

size: NA
J: TRBJ1-5
D: NA
V: TRBV6-1
CDR3: CASSERVSPQHF
DNA: TGTGCCAGCAGTGAACGGGTCTCGCCCCAGCATTTT

size: NA
J: TRBJ1-4
D: NA
V: TRBV6-6
CDR3: CASSLTVRANEKLFF
DNA: TGTGCCAGCAGTCTCACTGTCAGGGCTAATGAAAAACTGTTTTTT

size: NA
J: TRBJ2-7
D: NA
V: TRBV15
CDR3: CATSRNRGGEQYF
DNA: TGTGCCACCAGCAGAAACAGGGGAGGCGAGCAGTACTTC

size: once
J: TRBJ2-3
D: NA
V: TRBV4-1
CDR3: CASSQVPGDGRDTQYF
DNA: TGCGCCAGCAGCCAGGTCCCGGGGGATGGGAGAGATACGCAGTATTTT

size: NA
J: TRBJ2-1
D: TRBD2
V: TRBV3-1/TRBV3-2
CDR3: CASSLAGGLRGEQFF
DNA: TGTGCCAGCAGCCTAGCGGGAGGCCTTCGGGGTGAGCAGTTCTTC

size: NA
J: TRBJ2-5
D: TRBD2
V: TRBV4-3
CDR3: CASSQDRLAGRGETQYF
DNA: TGCGCCAGCAGCCAAGACCGACTAGCGGGGAGGGGAGAGACCCAGTACTTC

size: NA
J: TRBJ1-5
D: NA
V: TRBV18
CDR3: CASSPWGEDQPQHF
DNA: TGTGCCAGCTCACCATGGGGAGAGGATCAGCCCCAGCATTTT

size: NA
J: TRBJ2-5
D: TRBD1
V: TRBV10-3
CDR3: CAISRSTGGSQTQYF
DNA: TGTGCCATCAGCCGTTCGACAGGGGGCAGCCAGACCCAGTACTTC

size: NA
J: TRBJ2-1
D: TRBD2
V: TRBV7-9
CDR3: CASSLGGLATYNEQFF
DNA: TGTGCCAGCAGCTTGGGAGGACTAGCGACCTACAATGAGCAGTTCTTC

size: NA
J: TRBJ2-3
D: NA
V: TRBV19
CDR3: CASREARGAVTYTQYF
DNA: TGTGCCAGTAGGGAGGCCCGGGGGGCCGTAACATATACGCAGTATTTT